One T cell receptor beta chain is described in this entry. The clone's antigen remains unknown. Base-call qualities are not available, and no considerably larger clone is one nucleotide away. The sample comes from a study of shared clonotypes between healthy human individuals (dated by TCRdb to 2019 to 2021). With regard to the full study: A few men and a couple of women, aged 18 to 49 years, made up the cohort. Per donor, three plates each were used for CD4 naive and CD4 memory, two for CD8 naive, and one for CD8 memory. To estimate repertoire size and how much clonotype sharing occurs between individuals, the study deeply sequenced the blood TCR repertoires of several healthy adults. To increase sequencing depth and limit assay-specific biases, different laboratories used diverse techniques to prepare libraries and sequence TCR repertoires. Each donor's leukapheresis produced roughly between roughly 0.85 and 10 billion PBMCs.

Using the deep immunoSEQ assay, multiplex PCR amplified TCR CDR3 regions from genomic DNA. Genomic DNA extracted from each cell subset was distributed evenly over all wells of several immunoSEQ 96-well plates, and each plate served as one replicate. For sorted subsets, 150 to 200 ng genomic DNA, equal to 25,000 to 35,000 T cell genomes, was loaded into each replicate PCR. Purified libraries were measured with a Qubit 3.0 fluorometer, size-checked on a Bioanalyzer 2100, and measured again with the KAPA Library Quantification kit. A separate single-read 150-cycle Illumina NextSeq 550 flow cell was used to sequence each immunoSEQ 96-well plate. The paper's processing steps were these. Because the immunoSEQ output held only junctional sequences and lacked quality scores, the filtering could not match the filtering applied to full-length reads. To assign V/J genes and CDR3, sequences were annotated using PyIR, a Python wrapper for IgBLAST v1.9, with IMGT germline references. Reads were removed for weak V/J assignments (E-value above 1e-6), missing CDR3, stop codons, out-of-frame junctions, or ambiguous translated residues. A V3J clonotype was defined by an identical inferred V gene, J gene, and CDR3 amino acid sequence. The percentage overlap between two repertoires was calculated by dividing the number of shared unique clonotypes by the size of the smaller repertoire. RTK rarefaction, the Chao1 estimator, and Recon v2.1 estimates of unobserved clonotypes were used to assess repertoire richness. Generation probabilities were computed with OLGA for all TCRbeta clonotypes obtained by the gDNA method from a handful of donors. This immuneACCESS table, as held by TCRdb, lists in-frame sequences with V and J called but not all clones. Of the missing ones, under half trace to an unresolved V gene in checked studies; the others have no known cause. Clone size and the V and J calls come from that table; the DNA yielded D and trimming. This sample gives 760,000 or so clones in total; 96% of them show up just once. The top ten constitute about 0.22% of the sample.

CD8 naive samples were CD45RO-negative cells positively selected for CCR7, giving a CD45RA+CCR7+ population that excluded TemRA cells. The donors were healthy, HIV-negative adults with no recently reported acute infections or vaccinations. Only Caucasian adults living in Nashville, Tennessee, USA were represented among the donors. Blood was collected by leukapheresis, and PBMCs were isolated by Ficoll-Histopaque density gradient centrifugation and then cryopreserved in liquid nitrogen vapor phase. Analytical flow cytometry was used to check the purity and quantity of each magnetically sorted T cell population. Each sorted fraction had its genomic DNA isolated and then quantified by UV absorbance on a Nanodrop 2000c. The germline V gene encodes CDR1 SGHRS and CDR2 YFSETQ. Taken from cysteine to phenylalanine, the CDR3 has 13 residues. This entry keeps only the CDR3 DNA: 39 bases, framed from base 1. V is reduced by 4 bases and J by 6 bases, leaving a spacing of 11 bases between them.

The paper as a whole reports these results and caveats: Sharing across a few donors was observed for approximately 4.6% of naive CD4, under 4% of naive CD8, 2% to 2.5% of memory CD4, and 0.4% of memory CD8 clonotypes. Pairwise subsampling indicated that sequencing depth was expected to affect the degree of clonotype sharing among donors. Naive subsets generally had larger estimated clonotype richness than memory subsets did. Even with the large sequencing depth, rarefaction of the sorted-subset datasets indicated that sequencing was incomplete. Compared with non-shared clonotypes, the clonotypes found in all four sorted-subset donors had higher generation probabilities. Sampling was restricted to blood, and TCR repertoires in tissues likely differ from the TCR repertoires found in blood. Because the study included a small number of donors, the genetic and exposure-history diversity represented was limited.

The chain links TRBV5-1 with TRBJ2-1; TRBD1 is possibly the D segment (6 matching bases). The source material was naive CD8+ T cells sorted from blood. This specimen's cell subset or site label, per the study, means: CD45RA+CCR7+. This TCR was recovered from a man in his thirties or forties in good health. CDR3 protein: CASSLGTPNEQFF. The DNA is TGCGCCAGCAGCCTAGGGACACCCAATGAGCAGTTCTTC.